This T cell receptor (beta chain) was captured in a study of PD-1 blockade in mismatch repair-deficient tumors. Broader study findings: Tumor-resident clones, often undetectable pretreatment in blood, expanded then contracted after pembrolizumab.

TCRs were sequenced from three patients responding to pembrolizumab. As concerns this clone: What it recognizes is unknown.

Libraries were prepared by immunoSEQ multiplex PCR; TCRdb keeps only in-frame clonotypes and omits some of them. This table holds more than 95,000 clones, about 88% found once. This CDR3 contains 11 residues. The ends were cut back, 3 bases at V and 11 bases at J, with 10 bases in the middle. Germline CDR1 reads MDHEN; CDR2 reads SYDVKM. The source was peripheral blood, collected 44 weeks after starting pembrolizumab. The receptor comes from an adult with mismatch repair-deficient cancer. The V call is TRBV28, the J call TRBJ1-1; D is unclear. Here the CDR3 reads CASSFRLWAFF. In DNA, the CDR3 is TGTGCCAGCAGTTTCCGCTTGTGGGCTTTCTTT.